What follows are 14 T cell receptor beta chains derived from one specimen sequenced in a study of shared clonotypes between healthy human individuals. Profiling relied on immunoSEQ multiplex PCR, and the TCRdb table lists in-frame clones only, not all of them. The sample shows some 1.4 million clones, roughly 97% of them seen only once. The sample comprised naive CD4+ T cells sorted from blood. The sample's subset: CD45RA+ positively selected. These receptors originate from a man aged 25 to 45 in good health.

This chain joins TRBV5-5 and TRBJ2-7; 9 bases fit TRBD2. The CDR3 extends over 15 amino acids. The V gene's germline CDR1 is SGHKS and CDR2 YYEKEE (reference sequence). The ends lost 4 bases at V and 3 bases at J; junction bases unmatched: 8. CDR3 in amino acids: CASSPLAGDHYEQYF. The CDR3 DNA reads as TGTGCCAGCAGCCCTTTAGCGGGAGACCACTACGAGCAGTACTTC.

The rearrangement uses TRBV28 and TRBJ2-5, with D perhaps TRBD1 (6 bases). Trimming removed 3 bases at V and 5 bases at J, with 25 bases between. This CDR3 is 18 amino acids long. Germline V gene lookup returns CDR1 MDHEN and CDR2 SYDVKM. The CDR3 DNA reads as TGTGCCAGCAGTTTCGGGTCGGGACACTCGTCCTCAGGGGAGACCCAGTACTTC. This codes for CASSFGSGHSSSGETQYF.

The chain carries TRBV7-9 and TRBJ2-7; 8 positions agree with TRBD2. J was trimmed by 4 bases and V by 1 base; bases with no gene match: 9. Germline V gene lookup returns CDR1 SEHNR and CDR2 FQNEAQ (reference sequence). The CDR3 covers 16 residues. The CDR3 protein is CASSLVLSGTVYEQYF. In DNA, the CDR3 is TGTGCCAGCAGCTTAGTCCTTAGCGGGACTGTATACGAGCAGTACTTC. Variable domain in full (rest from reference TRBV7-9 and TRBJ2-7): DTGVSQNPRHKITKRGQNVTFRCDPISEHNRLYWYRQTLGQGPEFLTYFQNEAQLEKSRLLSDRFSAERPKGSFSTLEIQRTEQGDSAMYLCASSLVLSGTVYEQYFGPGTRLTVT.

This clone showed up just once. CDR3 in DNA: TGCGCCAGCAGTGAGTCACCCCTCAGGTCGTACGAGCAGTACTTC. It yields the protein CASSESPLRSYEQYF. The J gene is TRBJ2-7, the V gene TRBV10-2, with unresolved D. The germline V gene encodes CDR1 WSHSY and CDR2 SAAADI. V lost 0 bases to trimming and J lost 4 bases, with 13 bases between them. This CDR3 spans 15 amino acids.

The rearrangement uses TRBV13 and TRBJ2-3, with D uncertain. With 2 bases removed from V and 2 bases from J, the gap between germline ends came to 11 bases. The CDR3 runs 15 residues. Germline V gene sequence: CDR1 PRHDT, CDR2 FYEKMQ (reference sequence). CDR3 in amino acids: CASSLLGRYTDTQYF. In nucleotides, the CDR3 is TGTGCCAGCAGCTTACTGGGCCGGTACACAGATACGCAGTATTTT.

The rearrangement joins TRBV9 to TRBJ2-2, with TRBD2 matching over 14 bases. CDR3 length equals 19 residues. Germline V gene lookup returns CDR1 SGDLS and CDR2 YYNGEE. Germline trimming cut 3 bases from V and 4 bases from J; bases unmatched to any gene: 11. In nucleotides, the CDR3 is TGTGCCAGCAGCGGAGAGGGGACTAGCGGGAGAGGCTCCACCGGGGAGCTGTTTTTT. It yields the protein CASSGEGTSGRGSTGELFF.

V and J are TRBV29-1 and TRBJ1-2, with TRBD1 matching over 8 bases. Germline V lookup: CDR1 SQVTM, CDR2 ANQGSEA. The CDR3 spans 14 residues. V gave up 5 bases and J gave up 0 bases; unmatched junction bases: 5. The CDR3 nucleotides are TGCAGCGTTATCGGACAGGGACCTAACTATGGCTACACCTTC. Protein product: CSVIGQGPNYGYTF.

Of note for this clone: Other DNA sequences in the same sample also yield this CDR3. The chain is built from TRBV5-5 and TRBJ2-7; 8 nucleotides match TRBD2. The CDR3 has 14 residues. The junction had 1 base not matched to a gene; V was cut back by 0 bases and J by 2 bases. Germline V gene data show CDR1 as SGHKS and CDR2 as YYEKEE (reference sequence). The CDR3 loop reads CASSLAGGPYEQYF. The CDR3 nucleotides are TGTGCCAGCAGCTTGGCGGGAGGGCCCTACGAGCAGTACTTC. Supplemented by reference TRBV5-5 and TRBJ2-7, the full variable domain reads DAGVTQSPTHLIKTRGQQVTLRCSPISGHKSVSWYQQVLGQGPQFIFQYYEKEERGRGNFPDRFSARQFPNYSSELNVNALLLGDSALYLCASSLAGGPYEQYFGPGTRLTVT.

This CDR3 reads CASSQGGGLNTGELFF. The CDR3, as DNA: TGTGCCAGCAGCCAAGGGGGCGGATTAAACACCGGGGAGCTGTTTTTT. The J gene is TRBJ2-2, the V gene TRBV7-7; TRBD1 matches 7 bases. Per the germline V gene, CDR1 is SSHAT and CDR2 is FNYEAQ (reference sequence). Trimming cost V 5 bases and J 2 bases; bases outside gene matches: 8. The CDR3 runs to 16 residues. The variable domain in full, with the rest retrieved from reference TRBV7-7 and TRBJ2-2, is GAGVSQSPRYKVTKRGQDVTLRCDPISSHATLYWYQQALGQGPEFLTYFNYEAQPDKSGLPSDRFSAERPEGSISTLTIQRTEQRDSAMYRCASSQGGGLNTGELFFGEGSRLTVL.

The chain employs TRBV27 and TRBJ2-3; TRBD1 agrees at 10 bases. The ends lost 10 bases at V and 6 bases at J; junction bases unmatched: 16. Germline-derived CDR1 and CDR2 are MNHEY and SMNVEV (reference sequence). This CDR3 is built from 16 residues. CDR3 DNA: TGTGCCACCACCCCACGTATGACAGGGGGCGAGGATACGCAGTATTTT. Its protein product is CATTPRMTGGEDTQYF.

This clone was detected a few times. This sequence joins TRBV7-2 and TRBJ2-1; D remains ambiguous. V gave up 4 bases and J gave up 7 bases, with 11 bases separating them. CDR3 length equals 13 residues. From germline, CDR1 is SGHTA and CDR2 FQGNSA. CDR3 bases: TGTGCCAGCAGCTCACGGAACGCTAATGAGCAGTTCTTC. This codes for CASSSRNANEQFF.

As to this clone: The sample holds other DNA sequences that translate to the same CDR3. CDR3 nucleotides: TGTGCCAGCAGCCTACAGGAATACCAAGAGACCCAGTACTTC. This gives the protein CASSLQEYQETQYF. The J gene is TRBJ2-5, the V gene TRBV7-9; maybe TRBD1 (5 bases). Germline CDR1 SEHNR, CDR2 FQNEAQ (reference sequence). Trimming cost V 5 bases and J 0 bases, with 10 bases left between them. This CDR3 has 14 amino acids. Full variable domain (remainder filled in from reference TRBV7-9 and TRBJ2-5): DTGVSQNPRHKITKRGQNVTFRCDPISEHNRLYWYRQTLGQGPEFLTYFQNEAQLEKSRLLSDRFSAERPKGSFSTLEIQRTEQGDSAMYLCASSLQEYQETQYFGPGTRLLVL.

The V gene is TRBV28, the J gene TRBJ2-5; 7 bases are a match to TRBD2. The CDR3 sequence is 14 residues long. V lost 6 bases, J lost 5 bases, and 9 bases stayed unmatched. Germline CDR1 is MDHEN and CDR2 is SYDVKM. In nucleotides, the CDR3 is TGTGCCAGCAGATTAACCTGGCGGGGGGAGACCCAGTACTTC. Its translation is CASRLTWRGETQYF.

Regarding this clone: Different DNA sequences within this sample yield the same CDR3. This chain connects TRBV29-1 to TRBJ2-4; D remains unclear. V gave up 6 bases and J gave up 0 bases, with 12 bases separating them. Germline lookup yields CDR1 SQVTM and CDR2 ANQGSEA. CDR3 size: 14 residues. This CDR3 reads CSVTGRLAKNIQYF. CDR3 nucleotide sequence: TGCAGCGTCACTGGAAGGCTAGCCAAAAACATTCAGTACTTC.